This TCR beta chain is from a study of early T cells in non-severe SARS-CoV-2 infection. Whole-study findings and limits: Private and CD4 specificities were missed by VDJdb matching, skewed to anti-spike CD8.

The V and J ends lost 7 bases and 5 bases respectively, with 14 bases between them. This CDR3 comprises 12 residues. CDR1 is DFQATT and CDR2 is SNEGSKA in the germline V gene (reference sequence). Attached unique molecular identifiers marked individual cDNA molecules. TCRdb re-called the 5' RACE reads with MiXCR, one entry per CDR3 protein. Of about 80,000 distinct CDR3 sequences listed, 9% to 13% are singletons. This clonotype occurred many times. Antigen unknown. This sequence originates from an adult who was a healthcare worker with PCR-confirmed SARS-CoV-2 infection or an uninfected control (not recorded which). Sequenced sample: whole blood. V is TRBV20-1 and J is TRBJ1-1, with D unclear. Written as DNA, the CDR3 is TGCAGTGTAAAGCTTAGTTTTACTGAAGCTTTCTTT. Protein product: CSVKLSFTEAFF.